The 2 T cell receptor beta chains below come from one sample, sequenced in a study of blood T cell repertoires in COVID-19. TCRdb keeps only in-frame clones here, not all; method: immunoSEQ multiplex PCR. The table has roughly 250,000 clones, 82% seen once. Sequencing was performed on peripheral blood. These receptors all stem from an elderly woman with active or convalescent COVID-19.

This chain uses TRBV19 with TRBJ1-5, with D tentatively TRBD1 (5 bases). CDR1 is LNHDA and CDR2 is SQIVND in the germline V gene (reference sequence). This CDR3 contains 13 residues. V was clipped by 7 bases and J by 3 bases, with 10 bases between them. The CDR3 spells CASTLGANQPQHF. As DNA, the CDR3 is TGTGCCAGTACCTTAGGGGCCAATCAGCCCCAGCATTTT.

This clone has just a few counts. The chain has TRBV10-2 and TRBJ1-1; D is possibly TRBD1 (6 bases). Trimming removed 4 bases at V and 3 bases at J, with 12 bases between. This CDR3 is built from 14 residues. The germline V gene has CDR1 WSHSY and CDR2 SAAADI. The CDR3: CASSVQGGDTEAFF. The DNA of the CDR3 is TGCGCCAGCAGTGTACAAGGGGGGGACACTGAAGCTTTCTTT.